What follows describes a single TCR beta chain. The antigen it recognizes is unknown. No per-base quality is available; no much larger clone lies one base away. The cohort consisted of approximately 690 healthy bone marrow donors. At the time of sampling, every cohort member was nominally healthy, though immune exposures that went unrecorded were likely present. The donor tested CMV seronegative, placing the donor among the roughly 400 seronegative members of the cohort. A peripheral blood sample was collected from each donor, and TCR beta sequencing was performed on peripheral blood mononuclear cells. The Qiagen DNeasy Blood Extraction Kit was used to extract genomic DNA from the blood cell samples. These data come from a study of cytomegalovirus exposure and HLA in healthy donors (dated by TCRdb to 2016 to 2017). About the investigation overall: According to an earlier analysis of around 600 of the donors, some 180 million T cells yielded 117 million unique TCR beta sequences and 276 Gb of sequence data. Among the approximately 400 genotyped donors, around 79% belonged to the genetic ancestry cluster associated with self-reported Caucasian donors. In the later analysis, no new phenotypic data were used to find candidate immune exposures; instead, reliance was placed on TCR beta sequences and their occurrence across donors. A later analysis re-examined previously published TCR beta repertoires from just over 650 donors and added high-resolution HLA genotyping to investigate patterns of TCR occurrence. The study was designed to test whether signatures of past pathogen exposure could be identified by cataloging public T cell receptors. Using immunosequencing, the study profiled T cell repertoires from roughly 650 subjects and related those repertoires to cytomegalovirus serostatus. Typing coverage varied by locus: 629-630 donors for A, B, C, DRB1 and DQB1; some 520 for DQA1; over 600 for DPA1; more than 450 for DPB1. A few DR-DQ haplotypes were treated as single units for association and clustering because of strong linkage in the cohort. To predict cytomegalovirus infection status, the study combined high-throughput TCR immunosequencing, statistical association of individual TCRs with disease status, and machine learning. A later genetic analysis used genome-wide SNP genotypes for 398 of the 666 donors, treating that subset as a discovery cohort. An early release covering just under 650 HLA-typed donors comprised about 310 gigabases of sequencing data and around 85 million unique TCR sequences. To decide whether each TCR beta V gene segment behaved as functional or pseudogenic, an earlier analysis of some 600 of the donors relied on high-throughput TCR beta sequencing. Among approximately 370 genotyped donors of the cohort, an average of about 240,000 unique TCR beta nucleotide sequences was sequenced per donor, of which approximately 18% were non-productive. Every discovery cohort repertoire had been produced on one sequencing platform. HLA typing covered class I and class II loci at four-digit resolution. A separate validation cohort of over a hundred different subjects was used in addition to the approximately 700-subject first cohort. Donor age, sex, ethnicity and CMV serostatus were collected together with the repertoire data.

Library creation used the immunoSEQ multiplex PCR assay. The multiplex PCR relied on a mix of 60 forward primers for TCR Vbeta segments and 13 reverse primers for TCR Jbeta segments. The CDR3 region of rearranged TCR beta genes was amplified from genomic DNA with a multiplex PCR assay. Amplified TCR beta libraries were sequenced as 87-base-pair reads on the Illumina HiSeq System. For the original study's pipeline: Across the 640 or so repertoires, a later analysis counted 60 million to 90 million unique TCR beta chains, approximately 10 million of which were shared by at least two donors. To remove PCR and sequencing errors, raw reads were error-corrected and collapsed into unique sequences using a nearest-neighbor algorithm that merged closely related sequences. V, D and J gene segments were assigned by aligning CDR3 sequences to IMGT reference sequences. Each retained sequence needed at least a six-nucleotide match to both a V gene segment and a J gene segment. Rearrangements were classified as productive when the CDR3 lacked stop codons and remained in frame with V and J, and all other rearrangements were classified as non-productive. CDR3 was defined according to IMGT convention as the region running from the second conserved V-encoded cysteine to the conserved J-encoded phenylalanine. The earlier analysis of 587 of the donors excluded sequences that lacked an unambiguous match to a single V gene segment. In an earlier analysis of 587 of the donors, V segments were called functional above 56.7% productive rearrangements and were called segregating when the between-donor standard deviation exceeded 5%. A statistical classification framework was built to diagnose cytomegalovirus status from the catalog of TCR beta chain sequences. V and J gene assignment, in a later analysis, came from comparing TCR nucleotide sequences with IMGT/GENE-DB human TR gene sequences. In a later analysis, CDR3 sequences and most-parsimonious VDJ recombination scenarios were assigned using the TCRdist pipeline. A later analysis defined each TCR beta chain by its CDR3 amino acid sequence plus V-gene family, and excluded reads lacking a unique V-gene family. In a later analysis, 450 to 600 highly shared, low-generation-probability nucleotide sequences were removed to address suspected cross-contamination and a sequencing artifact. In a later analysis, a clonal expansion index for each public chain was calculated from normalized within-repertoire ranks of inferred template counts. In a later analysis, generation probabilities were computed with a VDJ recombination model fitted to out-of-frame rearrangements, and the resulting probabilities were checked against IGoR. In a later analysis, hypergeometric tests were used to score TCR-TCR, TCR-HLA and TCR-CMV co-occurrence, with a repertoire-size bias correction applied to TCR pairs. To estimate false discovery rates, a later analysis permuted the HLA or CMV assignments 20 times. A later analysis grouped co-occurring TCRs with DBSCAN, adding TCRdist sequence similarity when clustering within HLA-allele-positive subsets. Co-occurrence clustering excluded repertoires with fewer than 30,000 or more than 120,000 public chains, plus five with anomalous nucleotide sharing. Not all clones reach the TCRdb copy of this immuneACCESS table, which keeps in-frame sequences only. Checked studies attribute under half of the gap to unresolved V genes and leave the rest unexplained. That table furnishes V, J and clone size, whereas the DNA furnished D and trimming. The sample records about 52,000 clones, 73% of which are singletons. 2.5% to 3% of the sample goes to the ten largest clones.

On the study overall, not on this receptor specifically: Most TCR sequences were observed very rarely across donors, whereas some public TCRs were present in many individuals. Correlated functional status among segregating V segments might be attributable to linkage disequilibrium, but an unknown experimental factor could not be ruled out. According to a later genetic analysis, donors in an Asian-associated ancestry cluster had fewer N-insertions in productive TCRs than the roughly 700-donor mean. A cluster of highly shared sequence variants was judged likely to represent a technical artifact of the sequencing pipeline. In an earlier analysis of fewer than 750 of the donors, most TCR beta V segments were observed in productive rearrangements about 90% or about 30% of the time, broadly matching IMGT annotations. Because HLA typing was unavailable for some donors at each locus, only the typed subset was used in association tests. Over 15 rarely observed V segments, including chromosome 9 orphons, were excluded from the earlier analysis of approximately 600 of the donors because counts were too low. Roughly uniform sequencing depth across donors was assumed in presence/absence analyses, although this assumption may not hold. For the cohort, immune exposure information was limited to CMV serostatus. Because the 87-base-pair reads could not distinguish some IMGT-functional V segments, including TRBV6-2 and TRBV6-3, those segments were excluded. At a false discovery rate of 0.05, a later analysis linked fewer than 20,000 TCR beta sequences to specific HLA alleles. The classifier was reported to diagnose cytomegalovirus status with high specificity and sensitivity in both the original and validation cohorts. In vitro tests confirmed that three of the cytomegalovirus-associated TCR beta chains recognize cytomegalovirus antigens. A total of 150 to 200 TCR beta chains were listed by the study as associated with cytomegalovirus. It was suggested by the authors that the approach could potentially be generalized to other disease states and immunological phenotypes. According to a later analysis, most CMV-associated TCR beta chains appeared to be HLA-restricted, and the HLA associations seemed to be driven largely by CMV exposure. A further reported finding was that TCR beta sequences accurately predicted the HLA-A and HLA-B alleles for most subjects in the first cohort. In a later analysis, TCR association rates were found to vary across HLA loci, with the most associated TCRs seen for DRB1 alleles and the fewest for HLA-C alleles. In a later analysis, HLA-associated TCR beta chains showed more clonal expansion and lower generation probabilities than non-associated chains that were equally common. Assigning TCR associations to individual alleles was difficult when HLA alleles, especially DR and DQ, strongly co-occurred. Only TCR beta chains were sequenced in this cohort, and the absence of alpha or paired-chain data limited detectable features. An association between a missense DCLRE1C variant and V-gene and J-gene trimming of TCR beta chains was found in a later genetic analysis and replicated in an independent cohort. A later analysis reported that several top co-occurrence clusters appeared linked to parvovirus B19, influenza, CMV and Epstein-Barr virus.

Per the germline V gene, LGHNA is the CDR1 and YSLEER is the CDR2. Inclusive of the bounding cysteine and phenylalanine, the CDR3 is 18 residues long. The retained sequence is limited to the CDR3, 54 bases, with the frame set at the first base. Ends trimmed: V by 3 bases, J by 7 bases; bases unmatched to a gene: 18. The sequencing input was PBMCs. The receptor comes from a man between 18 and 29 years old in good health and CMV-seronegative. This chain is built from TRBV4-3 and TRBJ2-3; a stretch of 8 junction bases matches TRBD2. The CDR3 amino acid sequence is: CASSQELSGTAVVYTQYF. The nucleotides are TGCGCCAGCAGCCAGGAACTTAGCGGGACTGCGGTGGTGTATACGCAGTATTTT.